What follows are 31 T cell receptor beta chains derived from one specimen sequenced in a study of blood T cells in healthy people across ages. Together with a sample-barcoded 5' primer, a J-beta primer mix was included in a second PCR lasting about 7 to 12 cycles. TCRdb re-called the 5' RACE reads through MiXCR, storing one row per CDR3 protein. The sample carries roughly 560,000 distinct CDR3 sequences, around 24% recorded once. This sample also belongs to another study, concerning T cells of mothers and their children.

The sequenced material came from blood. All receptors come from a boy younger than 18 in good health.

This clonotype was detected a few times. The V call is TRBV3-1, the J call TRBJ2-7; 12 nucleotides match TRBD2. Germline CDR1 is LGHDT and CDR2 is YNNKEL (reference sequence). V lost 3 bases, J lost 4 bases, and 10 bases stayed unmatched. The CDR3 runs to 17 residues. CDR3 loop: CASSQTRRTSGIYEQYF. The CDR3 DNA follows: TGTGCCAGCAGCCAGACGAGGCGGACTAGCGGGATATACGAGCAGTACTTC.

This chain uses TRBV2 with TRBJ2-5; the D is unclear. V was pared by 4 bases and J by 5 bases, with 5 bases between. This CDR3 contains 11 residues. Per germline, CDR1 SNHLY and CDR2 FYNNEI. The CDR3 region has the DNA TGTGCCAGCAGTGTAACCGAGACCCAGTACTTC. Translation gives CASSVTETQYF.

This clonotype was picked up a small number of times. V and J are TRBV5-1 and TRBJ2-7, with D possibly being TRBD1 (5 bases). The CDR3 runs to 14 residues. Germline loops: CDR1 SGHRS, CDR2 YFSETQ. The germline V and J ends were trimmed by 6 bases and 3 bases, with 16 bases remaining between them. The CDR3 DNA reads TGCGCCAGCACTTCGGGCAGGGCAAGCTACGAGCAGTACTTC. This gives the protein CASTSGRASYEQYF. The full variable domain, with the rest looked up from reference TRBV5-1 and TRBJ2-7, is KAGVTQTPRYLIKTRGQQVTLSCSPISGHRSVSWYQQTPGQGLQFLFEYFSETQRNKGNFPGRFSGRQFSNSRSEMNVSTLELGDSALYLCASTSGRASYEQYFGPGTRLTVT.

The chain couples TRBV18 to TRBJ1-1, with a tentative D call TRBD1 (5 bases). The CDR3 spans 18 residues. Per germline, CDR1 KGHSH and CDR2 LQKENI. V was shortened by 3 bases and J by 2 bases, with 22 bases between the two germline ends. The CDR3 DNA sequence: TGTGCCAGCTCACCCCTGAGTCGGTTCGACAGATTAAACACTGAAGCTTTCTTT. Its protein is CASSPLSRFDRLNTEAFF. Combining the CDR3 with reference TRBV18 and TRBJ1-1 gives the whole variable domain NAGVMQNPRHLVRRRGQEARLRCSPMKGHSHVYWYRQLPEEGLKFMVYLQKENIIDESGMPKERFSAEFPKEGPSILRIQQVVRGDSAAYFCASSPLSRFDRLNTEAFFGQGTRLTVV.

This clonotype was counted a few times. At one end, the junction sequence differs from germline, possibly due to a read error. This sequence joins TRBV12-3 or TRBV12-4 and TRBJ1-1; D call uncertain. CDR3 length: 16 amino acids. For the CDR3, the DNA is TGTGCCAGCAGTTTTTTAATCGACATCTTGAACACTGAAGCTTCCTTT. This encodes CASSFLIDILNTEASF.

This sequence joins TRBV28 and TRBJ2-5; 11 nucleotides match TRBD2. Germline V gene data show CDR1 as MDHEN and CDR2 as SYDVKM. With 8 bases clipped from V and 1 base from J, the junction kept 6 bases outside the gene matches. The CDR3 runs to 15 residues. The CDR3 sequence is CASGPLAGGQETQYF. The CDR3 region has the DNA TGTGCCAGCGGTCCCCTAGCGGGGGGCCAAGAGACCCAGTACTTC.

This clonotype occurred a few times. This chain uses TRBV10-3 with TRBJ2-2; D is perhaps TRBD2 (5 bases). The CDR3 has 15 residues. V was cut by 2 bases and J by 1 base, with 8 bases left in between. CDR1 and CDR2 (germline): ENHRY, SYGVKD. CDR3 residues: CAISEPRGNTGELFF. As DNA, the CDR3 is TGTGCCATCAGTGAGCCCCGGGGGAACACCGGGGAGCTGTTTTTT.

The V call is TRBV5-1, the J call TRBJ2-2; 8 bases are shared with TRBD1. V was clipped by 4 bases and J by 1 base; unmatched bases: 6. This CDR3 is 16 amino acids long. Germline-derived CDR1 and CDR2 are SGHRS and YFSETQ. Here the CDR3 DNA reads TGCGCCAGCAGCCAAAATGGACAGGGGAACACCGGGGAGCTGTTTTTT. Encoded protein: CASSQNGQGNTGELFF. The entire variable domain, with the rest obtained from reference TRBV5-1 and TRBJ2-2, is as follows: KAGVTQTPRYLIKTRGQQVTLSCSPISGHRSVSWYQQTPGQGLQFLFEYFSETQRNKGNFPGRFSGRQFSNSRSEMNVSTLELGDSALYLCASSQNGQGNTGELFFGEGSRLTVL.

V gene TRBV7-9 combines with J gene TRBJ1-5; weak D call: TRBD1 (6 bases). CDR1 SEHNR and CDR2 FQNEAQ come from the germline V gene (reference sequence). V was cut by 5 bases and J by 1 base, with 15 bases left in between. The CDR3 is made up of 16 amino acids. CDR3 in DNA: TGTGCCAGCAGCCCCGGGCCGGGGGGCAGCAATCAGCCCCAGCATTTT. It encodes CASSPGPGGSNQPQHF.

This sequence joins TRBV28 and TRBJ2-5; 10 positions agree with TRBD2. The J call may not be correct, given that the DNA end is closer to TRBJ2-1. The CDR3 is 17 amino acids. CDR1 is MDHEN and CDR2 is SYDVKM in the germline V gene. The DNA for the CDR3 is TGTGCCAGCAGTTTAGGTGTAGCGGGGGGCAAGTTGAATGAGCAGTTCTTC. As protein: CASSLGVAGGKLNEQFF.

This rearrangement joins TRBV4-1 to TRBJ2-7; 10 bases map to TRBD1. J gave up 4 bases and V 0 bases, and 6 bases lay outside the gene matches. This CDR3 spans 16 amino acids. Germline V CDR1 and CDR2: MGHRA, YSYEKL. CDR3 in amino acids: CASSQEGRTGGYEQYF. The DNA of the CDR3 is TGCGCCAGCAGCCAAGAAGGGCGGACAGGGGGTTACGAGCAGTACTTC.

The chain carries TRBV5-5 and TRBJ1-4, with D unresolved. This CDR3 spans 14 amino acids. CDR1 is SGHKS, CDR2 YYEKEE, per germline (reference sequence). V lost 2 bases to trimming and J lost 4 bases, with 9 bases between them. CDR3 loop: CASSLDGHNEKLFF. The CDR3 DNA reads TGTGCCAGCAGCTTAGACGGGCATAATGAAAAACTGTTTTTT.

The V and J genes are TRBV20-1 and TRBJ2-7; D is unresolved. Germline lookup yields CDR1 DFQATT and CDR2 SNEGSKA (reference sequence). This CDR3 comprises 13 residues. Trimming cost V 0 bases and J 3 bases, with 9 bases left between them. The CDR3 DNA reads TGCAGTGCTAGAGATAGTACGGACTACGAGCAGTACTTC. Amino acid sequence: CSARDSTDYEQYF.

The CDR3 DNA sequence: TGTGCCAGCAGCTCGGGCCCCGGAGGCACTGAAGCTTTCTTT. Its protein is CASSSGPGGTEAFF. V gene TRBV7-9 combines with J gene TRBJ1-1; D is uncertain. Trimming took 4 bases from V and 4 from J, leaving 13 bases between them. Germline V gives CDR1 SEHNR, CDR2 FQNEAQ (reference sequence). The CDR3 runs 14 residues.

V and J are TRBV2 and TRBJ1-1; no clear D gene. Germline CDR1 reads SNHLY; CDR2 reads FYNNEI. V was pared by 0 bases and J by 5 bases, with 10 bases between. This CDR3 comprises 14 residues. CDR3 DNA: TGTGCCAGCAGTGAAGCACAGTGGCGGACTGAAGCTTTCTTT. Amino acid sequence: CASSEAQWRTEAFF. Based on the CDR3 plus reference TRBV2 and TRBJ1-1, the full variable domain is EPEVTQTPSHQVTQMGQEVILRCVPISNHLYFYWYRQILGQKVEFLVSFYNNEISEKSEIFDDQFSVERPDGSNFTLKIRSTKLEDSAMYFCASSEAQWRTEAFFGQGTRLTVV.

This clonotype was seen only a few times. The chain is built from TRBV7-2 and TRBJ2-1; D gene ambiguous. Trimming stripped 7 bases from V and 0 bases from J, with 13 bases between. The V gene's germline CDR1 is SGHTA and CDR2 FQGNSA. This CDR3 comprises 15 residues. CDR3 loop: CASTNSYRSYNEQFF. The CDR3 DNA reads TGTGCCAGCACCAATTCGTACCGCTCCTACAATGAGCAGTTCTTC. The full variable domain, its missing parts supplied by reference TRBV7-2 and TRBJ2-1, is GAGVSQSPSNKVTEKGKDVELRCDPISGHTALYWYRQSLGQGLEFLIYFQGNSAPDKSGLPSDRFSAERTGGSVSTLTIQRTQQEDSAVYLCASTNSYRSYNEQFFGPGTRLTVL.

This clonotype was observed a handful of times. The chain couples TRBV12-3 or TRBV12-4 to TRBJ1-5; tentatively, D is TRBD1 (6 bases). Trimming shortened V by 4 bases and J by 3 bases, and 13 bases separated the two germline ends. The CDR3 is 15 residues long. This CDR3 is CASSSRTAINQPQHF. The CDR3 DNA reads as TGTGCCAGCAGTTCTAGGACAGCGATCAATCAGCCCCAGCATTTT.

This clonotype came up once. The chain employs TRBV5-1 and TRBJ2-5, with D perhaps TRBD2 (5 bases). Germline V gene sequence: CDR1 SGHRS, CDR2 YFSETQ. This CDR3 has 13 amino acids. Between the trimmed V and J ends, which lost 4 bases and 0 bases, there was a span of 7 bases. For the CDR3, the DNA is TGCGCCAGCAGCAGGGAGAACCAAGAGACCCAGTACTTC. This sequence encodes CASSRENQETQYF.

This clonotype was recorded many times. V usage is TRBV7-6 and J usage is TRBJ2-5, with a possible D match to TRBD2 (6 bases). Trimming cost V 3 bases and J 1 base, with 12 bases left between them. The CDR3 runs to 15 residues. Per germline, CDR1 SGHVS and CDR2 FNYEAQ. This CDR3 is CASSFQRATQETQYF. CDR3 nucleotides: TGTGCCAGCAGCTTCCAGCGGGCTACCCAAGAGACCCAGTACTTC.

Comment on this clonotype: Compared with germline, one end of the junction differs, possibly owing to a read error. The J gene is TRBJ2-1, the V gene TRBV7-7, with D possibly being TRBD1 or TRBD2 (6 bases each). The length of the CDR3 is 13 residues. Per germline, CDR1 SSHAT and CDR2 FNYEAQ (reference sequence). The DNA of the CDR3 is TGTGCTAGCAGCTTAGGGGGGCCCAATGAGCAGTTCTTC. Protein sequence: CASSLGGPNEQFF.

J is TRBJ1-2 and V is TRBV25-1; 7 nucleotides agree with TRBD1. The ends lost 2 bases at V and 4 bases at J; junction bases unmatched: 1. This CDR3 contains 13 residues. Per the germline V gene, CDR1 is MGHDK and CDR2 is SYGVNS. The CDR3 loop reads CASSERQGYGYTF. The DNA for the CDR3 is TGTGCCAGCAGTGAAAGACAGGGCTATGGCTACACCTTC.

This clonotype was counted between two and nine times. The chain recombines TRBV6-2 or TRBV6-3 with TRBJ1-1, with D possibly TRBD1 on 5 matching bases. The CDR3 is 16 residues long. Trimming took off 6 bases at V and 4 bases at J, with 21 bases between the two ends. Germline V gene data show CDR1 as MNHEY and CDR2 as SVGEGT. CDR3 bases: TGTGCCAGCAGCCTCGACAGCACACGCCGGGGCACTGAAGCTTTCTTT. Protein sequence: CASSLDSTRRGTEAFF.

In this sample, this clonotype turned up a few times. The chain couples TRBV6-1 to TRBJ2-5, with 13 positions matching TRBD2. The ends lost 5 bases at V and 4 bases at J; junction bases unmatched: 7. There are 16 residues in the CDR3. Germline CDR1 reads MNHNS; CDR2 reads SASEGT. Here the CDR3 reads CASSPRTSGRGETQYF. The CDR3 bases are TGTGCCAGCAGTCCTAGGACTAGCGGGAGAGGAGAGACCCAGTACTTC.

The chain uses TRBV7-3 and TRBJ1-4, with a weak D call TRBD1 (6 bases). Germline V gives CDR1 SGHTA, CDR2 FQGTGA. The V and J ends lost 5 bases and 5 bases respectively, with 15 bases between them. The CDR3 covers 15 residues. CDR3 bases: TGTGCCAGCAGCCCACCGGGACATAGAAATGAAAAACTGTTTTTT. Encoded protein: CASSPPGHRNEKLFF.

The rearrangement uses TRBV7-9 and TRBJ2-4, with D perhaps TRBD2 (5 bases). The CDR3 covers 15 residues. Germline CDR1 SEHNR, CDR2 FQNEAQ (reference sequence). Trimming stripped 0 bases from V and 7 bases from J, with 13 bases between. CDR3: CASSLADRGGNIQYF. In DNA, the CDR3 is TGTGCCAGCAGCTTAGCGGACCGCGGCGGGAACATTCAGTACTTC.

This clonotype was seen a handful of times. The rearrangement uses TRBV5-1 and TRBJ2-1; 8 bases are a match to TRBD2. J lost 3 bases, V lost 2 bases, and 7 bases had no gene match. Germline CDR1 is SGHRS and CDR2 is YFSETQ. The CDR3 consists of 16 residues. CDR3 nucleotides: TGCGCCAGCAGCTTAAACCCACTAGCGGTCTACAATGAGCAGTTCTTC. Its protein product is CASSLNPLAVYNEQFF.

The V call is TRBV9, the J call TRBJ1-6; D possibly corresponds to TRBD1 (5 bases). CDR1 and CDR2 from the germline V gene are SGDLS and YYNGEE. V lost 0 bases to trimming and J lost 7 bases, with 11 bases between them. This CDR3 has 15 amino acids. This CDR3 is CASSVGQGVNSPLHF. CDR3 coding DNA: TGTGCCAGCAGCGTAGGCCAGGGTGTAAATTCACCCCTCCACTTT.

The chain combines TRBV7-2 with TRBJ2-3; D gene ambiguous. The CDR3 has 14 residues. The V gene's germline CDR1 is SGHTA and CDR2 FQGNSA. The V and J ends lost 3 bases and 1 base respectively, with 8 bases between them. The CDR3 DNA follows: TGTGCCAGCAGCTTCTTTTTGGGCACAGATACGCAGTATTTT. Its translation: CASSFFLGTDTQYF.

The genes are TRBV7-3 and TRBJ1-6; TRBD1 matches 9 bases. CDR1 SGHTA and CDR2 FQGTGA come from the germline V gene. The CDR3 loop spans 14 amino acids. The V gene end was trimmed by 5 bases and the J gene end by 9 bases; junction bases not matched to a gene: 5. The CDR3 DNA sequence: TGTGCCAGCAGCGCGGGACAGGGTAGTTCACCCCTCCACTTT. It encodes CASSAGQGSSPLHF.

V usage is TRBV9 and J usage is TRBJ2-5, with TRBD2 matching 11 bases. This CDR3 is 14 amino acids long. CDR1 and CDR2 from the germline V gene are SGDLS and YYNGEE. V was pared by 3 bases and J by 4 bases, with 2 bases of the junction left unmatched. This chain's CDR3 is CASSAGTSGETQYF. CDR3 DNA sequence: TGTGCCAGCAGCGCCGGGACTAGCGGAGAGACCCAGTACTTC.

The genes are TRBV9 and TRBJ2-6; unclear D gene. The V and J ends lost 4 bases and 2 bases respectively, with 13 bases between them. The CDR3 totals 16 residues. The germline V gene has CDR1 SGDLS and CDR2 YYNGEE. The CDR3 reads CASSFTPVAGANVLTF. As DNA, the CDR3 is TGTGCCAGCAGCTTTACCCCAGTGGCTGGGGCCAACGTCCTGACTTTC.